Sequencing of this T cell receptor (beta chain) was carried out in a study of T cell repertoires in cytomegalovirus infection. Study as a whole: Well-studied HLA-B-restricted epitopes and recently identified HLA-C-restricted epitopes of CMV were both used in the study. CMV infection together with matching HLA type was indicated by public TCR beta signatures. Points from the study as a whole: Pooled public TCR beta family frequency picked out CMV carriers with the relevant HLA. HLA-C-restricted TCR beta clonotypes specific for CMV led the ex vivo response.

V lost 6 bases to trimming and J lost 7 bases; unmatched junction nucleotides: 8. The CDR3 sequence is 14 residues long. The germline V gene has CDR1 MNHEY and CDR2 SVGEGT. TCRdb passed the reads through MiXCR, listing each CDR3 protein once. The table shows 370,000 or so distinct CDR3 sequences, with about 32% occurring only once. This clonotype turned up a few times. What it recognizes is unknown. The rearrangement uses TRBV6-2 or TRBV6-3 and TRBJ2-1, with 8 nucleotides matching TRBD2. The sequence was obtained from a human donor in good health (CMV status not recorded). Some clones in this sample may be carry-over from other donors' samples. The material was cultured PBMCs, obtained from culture after CMV antigen stimulation. CDR3 DNA: TGTGCCAGCAGACGGGGGGGGACGGGGAATGAGCAGTTCTTC. This encodes CASRRGGTGNEQFF.